This T cell receptor (beta chain) was identified in a study of T cell responses to AZD1222 COVID-19 vaccine. Study context: Timing groups of about 4 and about 12 weeks for second doses were pooled.

This clone was seen a single time. Antigen specificity is unknown. Clones were read by immunoSEQ multiplex PCR, and TCRdb kept only the in-frame ones, dropping some. The sample consists of about 86,000 clones, around four fifths of them appearing once. CDR1 is SGHRS, CDR2 YFSETQ, per germline. This CDR3 is 14 amino acids long. V was shortened by 0 bases and J by 7 bases, with 14 bases between the two germline ends. The study, taken as a whole, reports: Clonal diversity may have been underestimated, and the donors were mostly white British, with more females than males.

The receptor was isolated from an adult in good health. The J gene is TRBJ2-7, the V gene TRBV5-1; D could derive from TRBD1 or TRBD2 (5 bases each). Sequenced here: peripheral blood, sampled on day 0 of AZD1222 vaccination. The DNA of the CDR3 is TGCGCCAGCAGCTTGGGGGACCGAGGGTTGGAGCAGTACTTC. This translates into CASSLGDRGLEQYF.